Presented here are 8 T cell receptor beta chains from one specimen sequenced in a study of cytomegalovirus exposure and HLA in healthy donors. The PCR made use of 60 Vbeta and 13 Jbeta primers. Only in-frame clones appear in the TCRdb table, and some are missing; sequencing was by immunoSEQ multiplex PCR. This table holds 75,000 to 100,000 clones, 73% found once. Sample: PBMCs. The receptors shown here come from a man aged 35 to 55 in good health and CMV-seronegative.

This clone was observed once. CDR3 residues: CASSYYRGPYNEQFF. CDR3 in DNA: TGTGCCAGCAGCTATTACAGGGGCCCCTACAATGAGCAGTTCTTC. V gene TRBV5-8 combines with J gene TRBJ2-1, with 7 bases that match TRBD1. CDR3 length equals 15 residues. The germline V gene encodes CDR1 SGHTS and CDR2 YDEGEE. The V gene end was trimmed by 3 bases and the J gene end by 2 bases; junction bases not matched to a gene: 5.

The DNA of the CDR3 is TGTGCCAGCAGTCCATGGGGGACAGGGAAGGACGAGCAGTACTTC. This sequence encodes CASSPWGTGKDEQYF. The rearrangement links TRBV25-1 to TRBJ2-7; 9 bases map to TRBD1. Per germline, CDR1 MGHDK and CDR2 SYGVNS. The CDR3 is made up of 15 amino acids. V shed 5 bases, J shed 5 bases, and the junction held 10 bases outside the gene matches.

About this clone itself: The CDR3 end shows no conserved phenylalanine or tryptophan, and so a read error is likely. The genes are TRBV5-1 and TRBJ2-3, with TRBD2 matching 12 bases. V lost 0 bases and J lost 5; bases outside the gene matches: 7. The V gene's germline CDR1 is SGHRS and CDR2 YFSETQ. This CDR3 comprises 17 residues. The CDR3 DNA reads as TGCGCCAGCAGCTTGGGCCCTAGCGGGGGGGCGCAAGATACGCAGTATGTT. It yields the protein CASSLGPSGGAQDTQYV.

The V gene is TRBV5-1, the J gene TRBJ1-1; no firm D call. The CDR3 runs 13 residues. Germline V gene data show CDR1 as SGHRS and CDR2 as YFSETQ. V gave up 4 bases and J gave up 7 bases, with 14 bases separating them. In DNA form, the CDR3 reads TGCGCCAGCAGCCAGACTCTAACGGGTGAAGCTTTCTTT. Amino acid sequence: CASSQTLTGEAFF.

This clone was seen a single time. DNA for the CDR3: TGTGCCAGCAGCTTAGGCGGGGGCGGACAAGAGACCCAGTACTTC. Its translation: CASSLGGGGQETQYF. The chain carries TRBV7-2 and TRBJ2-5; TRBD2 is a possible D gene (7 bases). V was shortened by 1 base and J by 2 bases, with 11 bases between the two germline ends. Germline values: CDR1 SGHTA, CDR2 FQGNSA. CDR3 length equals 15 residues.

V usage is TRBV28 and J usage is TRBJ2-3; TRBD1 is a possible D gene (6 bases). V was trimmed by 10 bases and J by 4 bases, leaving 21 bases between them. The CDR3 runs to 15 residues. The V gene's germline CDR1 is MDHEN and CDR2 SYDVKM. CDR3 loop: CANSFLGAGPDTQYF. In nucleotides, the CDR3 is TGTGCCAACTCCTTCTTGGGGGCCGGTCCAGATACGCAGTATTTT.

As concerns this clone: One junction end disagrees with the germline gene, perhaps due to a read error. Other nucleotide sequences from this sample produce the same CDR3. V gene TRBV28 combines with J gene TRBJ2-7; a possible D gene is TRBD1 (7 bases). The CDR3 extends over 15 amino acids. The germline V gene has CDR1 MDHEN and CDR2 SYDVKM. The CDR3 spells CASSSAAGGSGEQYF. The CDR3 region has the DNA TGCGCCAGCAGCTCCGCGGCAGGGGGGTCGGGGGAGCAGTACTTC.

The V and J genes are TRBV11-2 and TRBJ1-1; 8 nucleotides align to TRBD1. The CDR3 is made up of 15 amino acids. Germline CDR1 SGHAT, CDR2 FQNNGV. V shed 5 bases, J shed 4 bases, and the junction held 9 bases outside the gene matches. The chain's CDR3 is CASSAQGAEGTEAFF. CDR3 coding DNA: TGTGCCAGCAGCGCGCAGGGGGCAGAAGGCACTGAAGCTTTCTTT.